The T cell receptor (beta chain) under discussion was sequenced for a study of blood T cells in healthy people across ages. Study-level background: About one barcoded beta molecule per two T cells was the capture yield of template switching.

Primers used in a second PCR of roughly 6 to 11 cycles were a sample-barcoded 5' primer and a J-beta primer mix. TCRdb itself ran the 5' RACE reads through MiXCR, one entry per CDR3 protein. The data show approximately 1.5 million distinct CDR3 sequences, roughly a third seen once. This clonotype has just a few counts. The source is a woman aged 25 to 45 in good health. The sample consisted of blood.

CDR3 in DNA: TGCGCCAGCAGCCTGCGGGGAACTAGCGGGAGCTCCTACAATGAGCAGTTCTTC. Translating it yields CASSLRGTSGSSYNEQFF. This chain links TRBV5-1 with TRBJ2-1, with TRBD2 matching over 11 bases. Germline values: CDR1 SGHRS, CDR2 YFSETQ. V shed 4 bases and J 0 bases; nucleotides not matched to a gene: 9. There are 18 residues in the CDR3.